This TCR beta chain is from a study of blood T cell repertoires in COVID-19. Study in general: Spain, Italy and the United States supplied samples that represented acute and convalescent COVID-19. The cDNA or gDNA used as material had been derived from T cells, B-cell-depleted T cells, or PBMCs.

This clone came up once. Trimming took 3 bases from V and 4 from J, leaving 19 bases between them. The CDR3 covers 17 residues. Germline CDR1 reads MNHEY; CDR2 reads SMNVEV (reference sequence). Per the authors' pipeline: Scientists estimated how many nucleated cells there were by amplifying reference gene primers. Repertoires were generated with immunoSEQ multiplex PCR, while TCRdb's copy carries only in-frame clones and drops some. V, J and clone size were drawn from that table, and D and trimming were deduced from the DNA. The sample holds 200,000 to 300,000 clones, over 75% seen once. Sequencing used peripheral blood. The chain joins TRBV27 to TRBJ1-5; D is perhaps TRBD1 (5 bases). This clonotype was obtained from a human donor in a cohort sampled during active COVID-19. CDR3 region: CASSFQFGAGGNQPQHF. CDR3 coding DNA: TGTGCCAGCAGTTTTCAGTTCGGGGCGGGGGGAAATCAGCCCCAGCATTTT.